Following are 19 T cell receptor beta chains from one sample sequenced in a study of shared clonotypes between healthy human individuals. Sequenced by immunoSEQ multiplex PCR; TCRdb stores in-frame clones only, minus some. The data hold 800,000 to 1,200,000 clones, with approximately 80% observed a single time. The sample was memory CD4+ T cells from PBMCs. This sample's subset: CD45RA-negative fraction. The receptors here all came from a man younger than 35 in good health. Some clones in this sample may be carry-over from other donors' samples.

V is TRBV7-6 and J is TRBJ2-7; no clear D. V was shortened by 5 bases and J by 7 bases, with 21 bases between the two germline ends. Germline V lookup: CDR1 SGHVS, CDR2 FNYEAQ. This CDR3 spans 15 amino acids. CDR3 sequence: CASSQGNVYQREQYF. In DNA, the CDR3 is TGTGCCAGCAGCCAAGGGAACGTCTACCAAAGGGAGCAGTACTTC.

This rearrangement joins TRBV4-2 to TRBJ1-1; no definite D call. Germline V gene sequence: CDR1 LGHNA, CDR2 YNFKEQ. With 2 bases removed from V and 7 bases from J, the gap between germline ends came to 14 bases. The CDR3 length is 14 residues. CDR3 DNA sequence: TGTGCCAGCAGCCAAAAACCCCAGTACGGTGAAGCTTTCTTT. It encodes CASSQKPQYGEAFF.

The J gene is TRBJ1-5, the V gene TRBV2; 7 bases align to TRBD1. The germline V gene has CDR1 SNHLY and CDR2 FYNNEI. There are 13 residues in the CDR3. V shed 8 bases and J 2 bases; nucleotides not matched to a gene: 3. The CDR3 DNA follows: TGTGCCAGCGGCGGGACAGGCAATCAGCCCCAGCATTTT. This encodes CASGGTGNQPQHF.

V usage is TRBV18 and J usage is TRBJ1-1, with 11 positions matching TRBD1. Trimming cost V 3 bases and J 4 bases; bases outside gene matches: 7. This CDR3 comprises 16 residues. CDR1 and CDR2 (germline): KGHSH, LQKENI. CDR3 DNA: TGTGCCAGCTCACCTGGGACAGGGGGATTTGGCACTGAAGCTTTCTTT. This encodes CASSPGTGGFGTEAFF.

The rearrangement links TRBV9 to TRBJ2-5, with D possibly called TRBD1 or TRBD2 (5 bases each). The V and J ends lost 3 bases and 5 bases respectively, with 17 bases between them. Germline V gives CDR1 SGDLS, CDR2 YYNGEE. The CDR3 is 15 amino acids. The CDR3 nucleotides read TGTGCCAGCAGCGGAGAGGGCCAGGGCGCGGAGACCCAGTACTTC. It encodes CASSGEGQGAETQYF.

This clone was seen only once. The rearrangement links TRBV11-2 to TRBJ2-1; TRBD2 matches at 12 bases. The germline V gene has CDR1 SGHAT and CDR2 FQNNGV. There are 18 residues in the CDR3. Unmatched junction bases numbered 12, after V lost 3 bases and J lost 6 bases. This chain's CDR3 is CASSLTSGSRSRVNEQFF. CDR3 in DNA: TGTGCCAGCAGCTTGACTAGCGGGAGCCGGTCGAGGGTCAATGAGCAGTTCTTC.

The chain combines TRBV5-1 with TRBJ1-1; TRBD1 aligns across 10 bases. In germline, CDR1 is SGHRS, CDR2 YFSETQ. The trim removed 1 base at V and 4 bases at J, leaving 1 base unmatched. This CDR3 has 14 amino acids. DNA of the CDR3: TGCGCCAGCAGCTTGAGACAGGGGGCCACTGAAGCTTTCTTT. It is translated as CASSLRQGATEAFF.

This clone was picked up one time. CDR3 bases: TGTGCCAGCAGTTTAACGTACGGGCTCTACGAGCAGTACTTC. It specifies CASSLTYGLYEQYF. The J gene is TRBJ2-7, the V gene TRBV28; no clear D. CDR1 MDHEN and CDR2 SYDVKM come from the germline V gene. V dropped 2 bases and J dropped 3 bases, with 11 bases sitting between them. The CDR3 has 14 residues.

The chain combines TRBV29-1 with TRBJ2-6, with D unresolved. Germline V gene sequence: CDR1 SQVTM, CDR2 ANQGSEA. The CDR3 runs to 12 residues. The V end lost 4 bases, the J end lost 2 bases, and 3 bases lay between the germline ends. The DNA for the CDR3 is TGCAGCGTTGCTACTGGGGCCAACGTCCTGACTTTC. Translating it yields CSVATGANVLTF.

Worth noting for this clone: It may be a read error: a sequence one base away is much more abundant. The chain links TRBV11-2 to TRBJ1-2; D is undetermined. CDR3 length equals 12 residues. Germline V gives CDR1 SGHAT, CDR2 FQNNGV. The V and J ends lost 5 bases and 3 bases respectively, with 7 bases between them. The CDR3 loop reads CASSPGDYGYTF. The CDR3 DNA is TGTGCCAGCAGCCCTGGGGACTATGGCTACACCTTC.

V is TRBV5-1 and J is TRBJ1-4, with unresolved D. Trimming stripped 7 bases from V and 8 bases from J, with 18 bases between. This CDR3 is built from 14 residues. CDR1 and CDR2 from the germline V gene are SGHRS and YFSETQ. The CDR3 DNA is TGCGCCAGCGGCGATGCGGGGTACGGGGAAAAACTGTTTTTT. It codes for CASGDAGYGEKLFF.

The chain recombines TRBV27 with TRBJ1-1, with D maybe TRBD1 (5 bases). Trimming took off 8 bases at V and 4 bases at J, with 14 bases between the two ends. Germline CDR1 MNHEY, CDR2 SMNVEV (reference sequence). The length of the CDR3 is 13 residues. The CDR3 protein is CASAAGVSTEAFF. CDR3 nucleotides: TGTGCCAGCGCTGCGGGGGTAAGCACTGAAGCTTTCTTT.

The CDR3 nucleotides are TGTGCCAGCGGCCAAAACCTACAGGTTCCCGAGCAGTACTTC. Translated: CASGQNLQVPEQYF. The J gene is TRBJ2-7, the V gene TRBV6-1; weak D call: TRBD1 (5 bases). V lost 8 bases to trimming and J lost 6 bases, with 20 bases between them. This CDR3 is 14 amino acids long. CDR1 is MNHNS and CDR2 is SASEGT in the germline V gene.

This chain joins TRBV5-6 and TRBJ2-1; D gene ambiguous. CDR3 length: 16 amino acids. V lost 5 bases and J lost 5, with 20 bases in between. The germline V gene encodes CDR1 SGHDT and CDR2 YYEEEE. The CDR3 bases are TGTGCCAGCAGTTCAGACCCCGTGGGATTAAACAATGAGCAGTTCTTC. This gives the protein CASSSDPVGLNNEQFF.

The chain links TRBV30 to TRBJ1-4; possibly TRBD1 for D (6 bases). V lost 4 bases, J lost 5 bases, and 14 bases lay in between. CDR1 GTSNPN and CDR2 SVGIG come from the germline V gene (reference sequence). CDR3 length: 14 residues. The CDR3 DNA is TGTGCCTGGACTAGGGGGGGGAGGAATGAAAAACTGTTTTTT. Translating it yields CAWTRGGRNEKLFF.

The chain employs TRBV29-1 and TRBJ1-1, with D uncertain. The V end lost 1 base, the J end lost 11 bases, and 20 bases lay between the germline ends. The CDR3 is 14 residues long. Germline-derived CDR1 and CDR2 are SQVTM and ANQGSEA. The DNA of the CDR3 is TGCAGCGTTGAAGTGACCGCTCCCGGACTAGGGGCTTTCTTT. Protein sequence: CSVEVTAPGLGAFF.

The chain is built from TRBV7-9 and TRBJ2-5, with 12 bases identical to TRBD2. From germline, CDR1 is SEHNR and CDR2 FQNEAQ (reference sequence). The V segment lost 5 bases and the J segment 9 bases; nucleotides outside the gene matches: 10. The CDR3 has 15 amino acids. The CDR3 DNA sequence: TGTGCCAGCAGCCCGGGACTAGCGGGCCTTGGGGCCCAGTACTTC. Its translation: CASSPGLAGLGAQYF.

The chain employs TRBV28 and TRBJ2-6; D is unresolved. This CDR3 is built from 17 residues. From germline, CDR1 is MDHEN and CDR2 SYDVKM. Between the trimmed V and J ends, which lost 5 bases and 0 bases, there was a span of 14 bases. DNA of the CDR3: TGTGCCAGCAGTCCTACCGGAGTGGGCTCTGGGGCCAACGTCCTGACTTTC. This translates into CASSPTGVGSGANVLTF.

Concerning this clone itself: Within the sample, other DNA sequences also encode this same CDR3. The V gene is TRBV11-2, the J gene TRBJ1-5; 7 nucleotides align to TRBD1. CDR3 length: 14 residues. Germline V gene sequence: CDR1 SGHAT, CDR2 FQNNGV. J gave up 1 base and V 3 bases, and 0 bases lay outside the gene matches. Written as DNA, the CDR3 is TGTGCCAGCAGCTTGACAGGGAGCAATCAGCCCCAGCATTTT. This translates into CASSLTGSNQPQHF. The entire variable domain, with the rest obtained from reference TRBV11-2 and TRBJ1-5, is as follows: EAGVAQSPRYKIIEKRQSVAFWCNPISGHATLYWYQQILGQGPKLLIQFQNNGVVDDSQLPKDRFSAERLKGVDSTLKIQPAKLEDSAVYLCASSLTGSNQPQHFGDGTRLSIL.